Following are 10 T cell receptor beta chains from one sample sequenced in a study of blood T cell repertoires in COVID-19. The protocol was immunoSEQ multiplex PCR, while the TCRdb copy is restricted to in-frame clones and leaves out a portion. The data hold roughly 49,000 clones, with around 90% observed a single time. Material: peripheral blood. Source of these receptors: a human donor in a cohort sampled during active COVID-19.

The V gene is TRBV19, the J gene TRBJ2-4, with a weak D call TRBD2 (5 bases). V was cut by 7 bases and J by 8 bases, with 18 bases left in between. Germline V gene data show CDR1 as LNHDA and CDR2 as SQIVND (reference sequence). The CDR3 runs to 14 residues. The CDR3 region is CASTPDGGGDIQYF. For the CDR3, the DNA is TGTGCCAGTACCCCGGACGGTGGAGGTGACATTCAGTACTTC.

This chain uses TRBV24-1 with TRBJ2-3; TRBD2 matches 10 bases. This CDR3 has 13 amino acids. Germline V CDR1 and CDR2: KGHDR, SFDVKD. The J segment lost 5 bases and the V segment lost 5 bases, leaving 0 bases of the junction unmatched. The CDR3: CATSGLAGDTQYF. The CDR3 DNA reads TGTGCCACCAGTGGACTAGCGGGAGATACGCAGTATTTT.

The CDR3 DNA reads as TGTGCCAGCAGCCCGGGAGCGCAGGGGGCCCGAGGCACCGGGGAGCTGTTTTTT. It specifies CASSPGAQGARGTGELFF. This chain links TRBV7-6 with TRBJ2-2; 8 nucleotides agree with TRBD1. CDR1 is SGHVS, CDR2 FNYEAQ, per germline. Germline trimming cut 5 bases from V and 4 bases from J; bases unmatched to any gene: 15. This CDR3 comprises 18 residues.

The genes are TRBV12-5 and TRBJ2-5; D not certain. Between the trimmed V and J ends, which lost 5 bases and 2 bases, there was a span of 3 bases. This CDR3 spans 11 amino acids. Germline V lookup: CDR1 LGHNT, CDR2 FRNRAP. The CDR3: CASGLQETQYF. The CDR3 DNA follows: TGTGCTAGTGGTCTACAAGAGACCCAGTACTTC. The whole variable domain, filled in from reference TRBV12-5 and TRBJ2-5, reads DARVTQTPRHKVTEMGQEVTMRCQPILGHNTVFWYRQTMMQGLELLAYFRNRAPLDDSGMPKDRFSAEMPDATLATLKIQPSEPRDSAVYFCASGLQETQYFGPGTRLLVL.

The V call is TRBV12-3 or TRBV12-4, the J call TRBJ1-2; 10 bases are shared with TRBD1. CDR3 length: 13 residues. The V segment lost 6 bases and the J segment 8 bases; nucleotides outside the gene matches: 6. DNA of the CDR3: TGTGCCAGCAGCCGGACAGGGGGTGGGGGCTACACCTTC. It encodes CASSRTGGGGYTF.

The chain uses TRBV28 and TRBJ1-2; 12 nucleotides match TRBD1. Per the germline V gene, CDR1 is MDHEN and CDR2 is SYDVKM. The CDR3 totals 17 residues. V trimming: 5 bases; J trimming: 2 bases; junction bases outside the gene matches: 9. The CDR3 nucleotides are TGTGCCAGCAGTCCGAAGGGACAGGGGGCCGTAAACTATGGCTACACCTTC. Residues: CASSPKGQGAVNYGYTF.

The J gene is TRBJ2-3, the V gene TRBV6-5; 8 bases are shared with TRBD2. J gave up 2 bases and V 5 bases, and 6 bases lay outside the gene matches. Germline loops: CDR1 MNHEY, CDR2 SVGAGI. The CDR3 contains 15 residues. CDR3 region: CASSLGGAHTDTQYF. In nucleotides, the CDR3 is TGTGCCAGCAGTCTCGGGGGGGCCCACACAGATACGCAGTATTTT.

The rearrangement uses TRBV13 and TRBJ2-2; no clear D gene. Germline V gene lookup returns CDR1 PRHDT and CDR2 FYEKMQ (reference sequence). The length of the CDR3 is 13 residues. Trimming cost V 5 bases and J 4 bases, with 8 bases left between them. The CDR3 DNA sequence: TGTGCCAGCAGCCACTTCGTCACCGGGGAGCTGTTTTTT. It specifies CASSHFVTGELFF. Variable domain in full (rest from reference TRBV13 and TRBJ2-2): AAGVIQSPRHLIKEKRETATLKCYPIPRHDTVYWYQQGPGQDPQFLISFYEKMQSDKGSIPDRFSAQQFSDYHSELNMSSLELGDSALYFCASSHFVTGELFFGEGSRLTVL.

The CDR3 coding sequence is TGCGCCAGCAGCCAGGTGGGGGGAGGCACCTACAATGAGCAGTTCTTC. This sequence encodes CASSQVGGGTYNEQFF. The chain carries TRBV5-1 and TRBJ2-1, with TRBD2 as a possible D gene (6 bases). Germline V lookup: CDR1 SGHRS, CDR2 YFSETQ. V lost 4 bases to trimming and J lost 2 bases, with 16 bases between them. The CDR3 runs to 16 residues.

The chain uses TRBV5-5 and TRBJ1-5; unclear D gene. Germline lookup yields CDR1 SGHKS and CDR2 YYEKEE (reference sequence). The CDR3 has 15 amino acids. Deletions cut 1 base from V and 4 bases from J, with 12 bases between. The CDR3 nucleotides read TGTGCCAGCAGCTTGAAATGGACTGCAAATCAGCCCCAGCATTTT. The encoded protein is CASSLKWTANQPQHF.